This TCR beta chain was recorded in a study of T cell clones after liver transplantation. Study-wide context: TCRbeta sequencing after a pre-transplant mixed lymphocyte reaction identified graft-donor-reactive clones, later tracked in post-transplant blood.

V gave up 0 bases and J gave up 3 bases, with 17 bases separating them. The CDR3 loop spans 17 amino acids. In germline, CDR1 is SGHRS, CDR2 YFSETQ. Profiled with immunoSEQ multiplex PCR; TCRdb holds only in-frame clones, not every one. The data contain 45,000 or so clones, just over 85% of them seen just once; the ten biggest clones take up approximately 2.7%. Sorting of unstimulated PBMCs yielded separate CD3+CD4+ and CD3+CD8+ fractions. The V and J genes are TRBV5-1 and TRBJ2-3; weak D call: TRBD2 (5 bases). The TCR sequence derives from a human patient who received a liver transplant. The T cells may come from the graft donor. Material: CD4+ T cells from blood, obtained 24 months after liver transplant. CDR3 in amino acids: CASSLVRGLDGTDTQYF. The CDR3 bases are TGCGCCAGCAGCTTGGTTCGGGGTTTGGATGGAACAGATACGCAGTATTTT. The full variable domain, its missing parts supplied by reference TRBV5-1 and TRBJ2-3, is KAGVTQTPRYLIKTRGQQVTLSCSPISGHRSVSWYQQTPGQGLQFLFEYFSETQRNKGNFPGRFSGRQFSNSRSEMNVSTLELGDSALYLCASSLVRGLDGTDTQYFGPGTRLTVL.